One sample yielded the 14 T cell receptor beta chains listed below, sequenced in a study of CD8 T cells in ankylosing spondylitis. TCRdb fed the 5' RACE reads into MiXCR, producing one record per CDR3 protein. The sample shows a few hundred thousand distinct CDR3 sequences, approximately 17% of them seen only once. Their cognate antigens are unknown. Study-wide points: A TCR beta motif of roughly 8 highly homologous variants appeared characteristic of ankylosing spondylitis blood.

Sequencing was carried out using blood, either unsorted or a sorted T cell fraction (not recorded which). The receptors originated from a male donor with ankylosing spondylitis.

The chain employs TRBV30 and TRBJ2-2; D perhaps matches TRBD2 (5 bases). The V and J ends lost 2 bases and 1 base respectively, with 8 bases between them. Germline assignment: CDR1 GTSNPN and CDR2 SVGIG (reference sequence). The CDR3 sequence is 14 residues long. CDR3 in amino acids: CAWSRRRNTGELFF. CDR3 nucleotide sequence: TGTGCCTGGAGTCGGAGGAGGAACACCGGGGAGCTGTTTTTT. Full variable domain (outside the CDR3, taken from reference TRBV30 and TRBJ2-2): SQTIHQWPATLVQPVGSPLSLECTVEGTSNPNLYWYRQAAGRGLQLLFYSVGIGQISSEVPQNLSASRPQDRQFILSSKKLLLSDSGFYLCAWSRRRNTGELFFGEGSRLTVL.

The chain carries TRBV7-9 and TRBJ2-1, with D tentatively TRBD2 (6 bases). With 2 bases removed from V and 8 bases from J, the gap between germline ends came to 22 bases. CDR1 is SEHNR and CDR2 is FQNEAQ in the germline V gene (reference sequence). CDR3 size: 17 residues. The CDR3, as DNA: TGTGCCAGCAGCTTACTCGGGTGGGGGGAGAGATCCGATGAGCAGTTCTTC. Amino acid sequence: CASSLLGWGERSDEQFF. The full variable domain, its missing parts supplied by reference TRBV7-9 and TRBJ2-1, is DTGVSQNPRHKITKRGQNVTFRCDPISEHNRLYWYRQTLGQGPEFLTYFQNEAQLEKSRLLSDRFSAERPKGSFSTLEIQRTEQGDSAMYLCASSLLGWGERSDEQFFGPGTRLTVL.

The chain joins TRBV28 to TRBJ1-1, with 9 bases fitting TRBD1. J gave up 11 bases and V 6 bases, and 7 bases lay outside the gene matches. This CDR3 has 12 amino acids. Per germline, CDR1 MDHEN and CDR2 SYDVKM. The CDR3, as DNA: TGTGCCAGCAGCGGGACAGGGTTGTGGGCTTTCTTT. Encoded protein: CASSGTGLWAFF.

V is TRBV20-1 and J is TRBJ2-7; tentatively, D is TRBD1 (6 bases). Germline V gene sequence: CDR1 DFQATT, CDR2 SNEGSKA (reference sequence). The CDR3 is 14 amino acids. V lost 0 bases and J lost 3, with 12 bases in between. The DNA of the CDR3 is TGCAGTGCTAGAGATCCAGCACAGGGCTACGAGCAGTACTTC. Amino acid sequence: CSARDPAQGYEQYF.

This chain links TRBV6-5 with TRBJ1-1; 7 bases match TRBD1. With 0 bases clipped from V and 5 bases from J, the junction kept 6 bases outside the gene matches. The CDR3 extends over 15 amino acids. Germline V gene data show CDR1 as MNHEY and CDR2 as SVGAGI. DNA of the CDR3: TGTGCCAGCAGTTACTCGGTGCCAGGGGGGACTGAAGCTTTCTTT. Its translation: CASSYSVPGGTEAFF.

This clonotype appeared a few times. The chain employs TRBV20-1 and TRBJ1-4, with 8 bases lining up with TRBD1. This CDR3 spans 13 amino acids. Germline assignment: CDR1 DFQATT and CDR2 SNEGSKA (reference sequence). V gave up 3 bases and J gave up 8 bases; unmatched junction bases: 5. The CDR3 sequence is CSARVQGEEKLFF. The CDR3 DNA sequence: TGCAGTGCTAGGGTACAGGGGGAGGAAAAACTGTTTTTT.

Note on this clonotype: A clone one base away is much larger, so this may be a read error. This rearrangement joins TRBV12-3 or TRBV12-4 to TRBJ2-1; tentatively, D is TRBD2 (5 bases). V was cut by 6 bases and J by 8 bases, with 20 bases left in between. The CDR3 runs to 15 residues. The CDR3 here is CASSKNSEPPYEQFF. As DNA, the CDR3 is TGTGCCAGCAGCAAAAATAGCGAGCCTCCTTATGAGCAGTTCTTC.

Here the CDR3 reads CASSLRRQNNEQFF. For the CDR3, the DNA is TGTGCCAGCAGTTTAAGGCGGCAGAACAATGAGCAGTTCTTC. The rearrangement links TRBV12-3 or TRBV12-4 to TRBJ2-1; D is unclear. The CDR3 is 14 amino acids. Trimming removed 2 bases at V and 5 bases at J, with 10 bases between.

This clonotype has a count of ten or more. The chain uses TRBV6-2 or TRBV6-3 and TRBJ2-7; TRBD1 matches at 7 bases. Germline CDR1 reads MNHEY; CDR2 reads SVGEGT. The CDR3 extends over 15 amino acids. V lost 2 bases, J lost 2 bases, and 6 bases stayed unmatched. CDR3 loop: CASSYPDRVTYEQYF. In DNA form, the CDR3 reads TGTGCCAGCAGTTACCCAGACAGGGTTACCTACGAGCAGTACTTC.

There are a few counts of this clonotype. The rearrangement joins TRBV7-8 to TRBJ2-4; 12 nucleotides line up with TRBD1. Per germline, CDR1 SGHVS and CDR2 FQNEAQ. The trim removed 2 bases at V and 0 bases at J, leaving 8 bases unmatched. The CDR3 length is 19 residues. The CDR3 here is CASSLLWGTGGTAKNIQYF. Here the CDR3 DNA reads TGTGCCAGCAGCTTACTTTGGGGGACAGGGGGCACAGCCAAAAACATTCAGTACTTC.

The genes are TRBV6-1 and TRBJ2-1; TRBD2 might be the D (5 bases). Trimming took 2 bases from V and 5 from J, leaving 22 bases between them. The CDR3 is 18 residues long. The germline V gene has CDR1 MNHNS and CDR2 SASEGT. This CDR3 is CASSERLILGSGDNEQFF. Here the CDR3 DNA reads TGTGCCAGCAGTGAACGCCTAATATTAGGGAGCGGCGACAATGAGCAGTTCTTC.

The V call is TRBV24-1, the J call TRBJ2-2; weak D call: TRBD1 (6 bases). Germline CDR1 reads KGHDR; CDR2 reads SFDVKD. Trimming stripped 4 bases from V and 4 bases from J, with 12 bases between. The CDR3 covers 15 residues. This chain's CDR3 is CATSDPGQITGELFF. As DNA, the CDR3 is TGTGCCACCAGTGACCCTGGACAGATCACCGGGGAGCTGTTTTTT.

In this sample, this clonotype turned up a few times. The chain has TRBV7-2 and TRBJ2-2; possibly TRBD1 or TRBD2 for D (5 bases each). This CDR3 is 15 amino acids long. Germline CDR1 reads SGHTA; CDR2 reads FQGNSA. The V end lost 5 bases, the J end lost 3 bases, and 13 bases lay between the germline ends. CDR3 sequence: CASSRHGAYTGELFF. The CDR3 DNA reads TGTGCCAGCAGCAGACACGGGGCTTACACCGGGGAGCTGTTTTTT.

The chain couples TRBV6-6 to TRBJ2-2, with TRBD2 as a possible D gene (5 bases). Trimming left V 2 bases short and J 13 bases short, with 14 bases between. Germline CDR1 and CDR2: MNHNY and SVGAGI (reference sequence). This CDR3 has 13 amino acids. CDR3 sequence (DNA): TGTGCCAGCAGTTACGAAGAATCGCGGGTGCTGTTTTTT. It is translated as CASSYEESRVLFF.